These 17 T cell receptor beta chains were sequenced from one sample in a study of blood T cell repertoires in COVID-19. The repertoire was sequenced with immunoSEQ multiplex PCR; TCRdb's copy has only in-frame clones and lacks some. The sample includes around 190,000 clones, approximately 90% of them seen just once. Sequencing used peripheral blood. The receptors shown here come from a man aged 18 to 30 who had recovered from COVID-19.

This chain uses TRBV11-2 with TRBJ2-1, with 9 bases matching TRBD2. The germline gives CDR1 SGHAT, CDR2 FQNNGV. V shed 5 bases and J 2 bases; nucleotides not matched to a gene: 4. The CDR3 loop spans 15 amino acids. The CDR3 sequence is CASSAGTSTYNEQFF. The CDR3 region has the DNA TGTGCCAGCAGCGCCGGGACTAGCACCTACAATGAGCAGTTCTTC.

V and J are TRBV5-1 and TRBJ2-5; the D gene is possibly TRBD1 (7 bases). Germline V gene data show CDR1 as SGHRS and CDR2 as YFSETQ. The CDR3 covers 15 residues. V was cut by 4 bases and J by 1 base, with 14 bases left in between. CDR3 DNA sequence: TGCGCCAGCAGCCCGTCAGGGGGACTCCAAGAGACCCAGTACTTC. Its protein product is CASSPSGGLQETQYF.

This clone occurred a few times. The V and J genes are TRBV2 and TRBJ2-3; the match to TRBD2 covers 10 bases. Trimming at V came to 0 bases and at J to 10 bases, leaving 16 bases not matched to a gene. This CDR3 region has 18 residues. Germline lookup yields CDR1 SNHLY and CDR2 FYNNEI. CDR3 DNA: TGTGCCAGCAGTGAAGCGCCCAGACTAGCGGGCCTTCCCGTACCGCAGTATTTT. This encodes CASSEAPRLAGLPVPQYF.

The rearrangement joins TRBV29-1 to TRBJ2-7, with D uncertain. Germline V lookup: CDR1 SQVTM, CDR2 ANQGSEA. The CDR3 contains 13 residues. V was trimmed by 3 bases and J by 1 base, leaving 10 bases between them. The CDR3: CSVDLGLSYEQYF. CDR3 bases: TGCAGCGTTGATCTGGGCTTATCCTACGAGCAGTACTTC.

The rearrangement uses TRBV12-3 or TRBV12-4 and TRBJ1-1; possible D gene TRBD1, 6 bases. The CDR3 length is 13 residues. Trimming took off 9 bases at V and 0 bases at J, with 11 bases between the two ends. The CDR3 DNA is TGTGCCAGTATAGGGGGTATGAACACTGAAGCTTTCTTT. This encodes CASIGGMNTEAFF.

The V call is TRBV5-1, the J call TRBJ2-2; a weak D match, TRBD2 (5 bases). V lost 4 bases to trimming and J lost 0 bases, with 10 bases between them. The CDR3 length is 15 residues. Germline CDR1 and CDR2: SGHRS and YFSETQ. CDR3 bases: TGCGCCAGCAGCCTCGGACTCCCGAACACCGGGGAGCTGTTTTTT. It encodes CASSLGLPNTGELFF.

The chain combines TRBV5-6 with TRBJ2-5, with 10 bases aligning to TRBD2. From germline, CDR1 is SGHDT and CDR2 YYEEEE. V was clipped by 3 bases and J by 3 bases; unmatched bases: 8. The CDR3 runs to 16 residues. The CDR3 DNA is TGTGCCAGCAGCTCCCTAGCGGGAGTTACGAAAGAGACCCAGTACTTC. Residues: CASSSLAGVTKETQYF.

This clone was seen only a few times. V and J are TRBV6-5 and TRBJ1-1, with D possibly being TRBD1 (5 bases). The ends were cut back, 2 bases at V and 6 bases at J, with 13 bases in the middle. The CDR3 totals 14 residues. Per germline, CDR1 MNHEY and CDR2 SVGAGI. The CDR3 coding sequence is TGTGCCAGCAGTTACGGGGCAGGACCCGCTGAAGCTTTCTTT. This encodes CASSYGAGPAEAFF.

The chain joins TRBV30 to TRBJ1-2; D ambiguous. Germline V CDR1 and CDR2: GTSNPN, SVGIG (reference sequence). The CDR3 consists of 12 residues. The V gene lost 1 base and the J gene lost 2 bases, with 5 bases spanning the gap. Here the CDR3 DNA reads TGTGCCTGGAGTGAGAGGAACTATGGCTACACCTTC. Residues: CAWSERNYGYTF.

This clone has only one observation. The J gene is TRBJ2-7, the V gene TRBV20-1; no clear D. The CDR3 length is 11 residues. Per the germline V gene, CDR1 is DFQATT and CDR2 is SNEGSKA (reference sequence). The germline V and J ends were trimmed by 7 bases and 0 bases, with 7 bases remaining between them. CDR3 nucleotide sequence: TGCAGTGGTACCAGCTCCTACGAGCAGTACTTC. Translating it yields CSGTSSYEQYF.

V is TRBV2 and J is TRBJ2-7, with TRBD1 identical over 11 bases. Germline trimming cut 5 bases from V and 3 bases from J; bases unmatched to any gene: 6. The CDR3 runs 15 residues. Germline values: CDR1 SNHLY, CDR2 FYNNEI. CDR3 loop: CASSNGGQGGYEQYF. In DNA form, the CDR3 reads TGTGCCAGCAGTAACGGGGGACAGGGGGGCTACGAGCAGTACTTC.

This sequence joins TRBV5-5 and TRBJ2-7; 7 nucleotides line up with TRBD2. CDR1 is SGHKS and CDR2 is YYEKEE in the germline V gene (reference sequence). V was clipped by 5 bases and J by 0 bases; unmatched bases: 5. CDR3 length: 14 residues. The CDR3 bases are TGTGCCAGCAGTCTGGGGGGGACCTCCTACGAGCAGTACTTC. Amino acids: CASSLGGTSYEQYF.

V usage is TRBV4-3 and J usage is TRBJ2-1, with 12 bases lining up with TRBD2. Germline V gene lookup returns CDR1 LGHNA and CDR2 YSLEER. The CDR3 has 18 amino acids. V was pared by 1 base and J by 4 bases, with 8 bases of the junction left unmatched. The CDR3 DNA is TGCGCCAGCAGCCAAGCTATTAAACTAGCGGGAGGATACAATGAGCAGTTCTTC. Its protein product is CASSQAIKLAGGYNEQFF.

J is TRBJ1-5 and V is TRBV27; maybe TRBD1 (5 bases). Trimming pared 3 bases from V and 4 bases from J, leaving 7 bases between. CDR3 length: 13 residues. Per germline, CDR1 MNHEY and CDR2 SMNVEV (reference sequence). This chain's CDR3 is CASSFSGNQPQHF. The CDR3 DNA reads TGTGCCAGCAGTTTCTCAGGGAATCAGCCCCAGCATTTT.

The chain has TRBV11-2 and TRBJ2-1; 10 positions match TRBD1. Germline trimming cut 0 bases from V and 3 bases from J; bases unmatched to any gene: 11. The length of the CDR3 is 19 residues. CDR1 and CDR2 from the germline V gene are SGHAT and FQNNGV. CDR3 sequence: CASSLDLSQWTGGYNEQFF. The CDR3, as DNA: TGTGCCAGCAGCTTAGATCTTTCCCAGTGGACAGGGGGCTACAATGAGCAGTTCTTC.

The V call is TRBV15, the J call TRBJ1-2, with 8 bases identical to TRBD1. Per the germline V gene, CDR1 is LNHNV and CDR2 is YYDKDF (reference sequence). V was pared by 3 bases and J by 2 bases, with 2 bases of the junction left unmatched. This CDR3 is 14 amino acids long. The CDR3 DNA reads as TGTGCCACCAGCAGGCCAGGGGGCAACTATGGCTACACCTTC. Translating it yields CATSRPGGNYGYTF.

CDR3 nucleotides: TGTGCCAGCAGCCCCACTAGCGGGAGGATGGCAGATACGCAGTATTTT. This gives the protein CASSPTSGRMADTQYF. This rearrangement joins TRBV6-6 to TRBJ2-3; 12 bases agree with TRBD2. The CDR3 sequence is 16 residues long. The V gene end was trimmed by 6 bases and the J gene end by 4 bases; junction bases not matched to a gene: 8. Germline loops: CDR1 MNHNY, CDR2 SVGAGI (reference sequence).